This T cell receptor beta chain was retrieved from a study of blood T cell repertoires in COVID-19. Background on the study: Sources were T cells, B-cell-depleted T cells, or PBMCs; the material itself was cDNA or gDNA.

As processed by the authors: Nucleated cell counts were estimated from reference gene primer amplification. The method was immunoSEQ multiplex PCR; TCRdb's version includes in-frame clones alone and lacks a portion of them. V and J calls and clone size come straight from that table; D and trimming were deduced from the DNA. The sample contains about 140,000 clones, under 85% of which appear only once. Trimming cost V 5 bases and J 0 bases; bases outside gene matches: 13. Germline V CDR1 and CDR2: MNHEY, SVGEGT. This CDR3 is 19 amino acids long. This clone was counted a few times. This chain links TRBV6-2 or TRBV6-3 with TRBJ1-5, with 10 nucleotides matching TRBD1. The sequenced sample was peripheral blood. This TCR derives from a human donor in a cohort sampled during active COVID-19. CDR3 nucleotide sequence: TGTGCCAGCAGTCCCACCGGGACAGGGGCACGGGCTAGCAATCAGCCCCAGCATTTT. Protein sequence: CASSPTGTGARASNQPQHF.